This T cell receptor beta chain was identified in a study of shared clonotypes between healthy human individuals. Across several immunoSEQ plates, the genomic DNA of each subset was split evenly. TCRdb's table, derived via immunoSEQ multiplex PCR, lists solely in-frame clones and lacks some. Among roughly 500,000 clones, about 96% were seen once, and the ten largest hold approximately 0.067%. V dropped 2 bases and J dropped 3; count of bases not matched to a gene: 15. CDR1 MGHRA and CDR2 YSYEKL come from the germline V gene. The CDR3 consists of 18 residues. The TCR sequence derives from a woman in her 30s in good health. The chain carries TRBV4-1 and TRBJ2-7, with 8 bases that match TRBD2. The sequenced sample consisted of naive CD4+ T cells sorted from blood. Subset defined: CD45RA+ positively selected. CDR3 nucleotide sequence: TGCGCCAGCAGCCAACTCCCACTTAGCGGGAAATACCTCTACGAGCAGTACTTC. Protein product: CASSQLPLSGKYLYEQYF.